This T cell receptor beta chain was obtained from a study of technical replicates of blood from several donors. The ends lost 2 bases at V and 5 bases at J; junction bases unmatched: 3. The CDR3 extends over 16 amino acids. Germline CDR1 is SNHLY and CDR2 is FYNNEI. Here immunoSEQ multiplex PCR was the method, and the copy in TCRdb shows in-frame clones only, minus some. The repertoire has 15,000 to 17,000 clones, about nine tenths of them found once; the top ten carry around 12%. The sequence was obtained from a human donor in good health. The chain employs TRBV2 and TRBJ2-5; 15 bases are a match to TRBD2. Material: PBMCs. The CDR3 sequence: CASSEQGLAGGETQYF. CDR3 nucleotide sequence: TGTGCCAGCAGTGAACAGGGACTAGCGGGAGGTGAGACCCAGTACTTC.